This TCR beta chain is from a study of T cell responses to AZD1222 COVID-19 vaccine. A remark on this clone: As yet, its antigen is unknown.

Profiled with immunoSEQ multiplex PCR; TCRdb holds only in-frame clones, not every one. The sample has around 100,000 clones, about 87% seen once. General study results and limits: At study baseline, merely more than 5 AZD1222 recipients were seropositive. Clonal diversity may have been underestimated in mostly white British donors. CD4 TCRs covered the whole spike, strongest at regions 160-218 and 743-854.

From germline, CDR1 is SGHTS and CDR2 YDEGEE. This CDR3 comprises 16 residues. J was trimmed by 7 bases and V by 2 bases; bases with no gene match: 12. The source of this sequence is an adult in good health. The J gene is TRBJ1-1, the V gene TRBV5-8; the match to TRBD1 covers 9 bases. The source material was peripheral blood, sampled on day 0 of AZD1222 vaccination. The DNA of the CDR3 is TGTGCCAGCAGCTTTGGGACAGGGTCGGGGAGATTTGAAGCTTTCTTT. As protein: CASSFGTGSGRFEAFF.